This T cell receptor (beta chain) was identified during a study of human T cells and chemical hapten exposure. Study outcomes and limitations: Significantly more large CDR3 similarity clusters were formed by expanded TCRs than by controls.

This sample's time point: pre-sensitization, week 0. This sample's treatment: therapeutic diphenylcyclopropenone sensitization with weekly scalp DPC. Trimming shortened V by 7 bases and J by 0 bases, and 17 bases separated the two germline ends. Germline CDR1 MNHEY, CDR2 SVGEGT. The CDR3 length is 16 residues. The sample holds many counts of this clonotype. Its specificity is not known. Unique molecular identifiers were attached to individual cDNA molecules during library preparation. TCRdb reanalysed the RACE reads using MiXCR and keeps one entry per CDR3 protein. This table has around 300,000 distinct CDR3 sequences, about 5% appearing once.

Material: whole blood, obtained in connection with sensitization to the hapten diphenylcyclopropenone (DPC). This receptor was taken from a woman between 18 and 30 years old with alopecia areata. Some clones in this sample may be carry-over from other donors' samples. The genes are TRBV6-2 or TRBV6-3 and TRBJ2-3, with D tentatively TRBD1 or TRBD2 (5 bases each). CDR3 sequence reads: CASNHKRGASTDTQYF. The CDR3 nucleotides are TGTGCCAGCAACCACAAGAGGGGAGCTAGCACAGATACGCAGTATTTT.